Given below is one T cell receptor beta chain in context. Its antigen is still unknown. The data derive from a study of T cell responses to AZD1222 COVID-19 vaccine. Study observations and caveats: Donors, mostly white British, included more females; clonal diversity was possibly underestimated. Spike was spanned by vaccine-associated CD4 TCRs, which were dominant at 160-218 and 743-854. Unmutated variant regions are reportedly the target of nearly half of TCRs that are spike-specific.

Measured with immunoSEQ multiplex PCR; TCRdb has only the in-frame clones, and not every one. The sample lists roughly 93,000 clones; 85% to 90% were seen once. The CDR3 contains 13 residues. Trimming pared 0 bases from V and 7 bases from J, leaving 12 bases between. Germline CDR1 and CDR2: GTSNPN and SVGIG (reference sequence). The chain recombines TRBV30 with TRBJ1-2; maybe TRBD1 (5 bases). Here the sequenced sample was peripheral blood, taken on day 0 of AZD1222 vaccination. This sequence originates from an adult in good health. DNA for the CDR3: TGTGCCTGGAGTGTACGCAGGGAGGGTGGCTACACCTTC. This sequence encodes CAWSVRREGGYTF.